These 18 T cell receptor beta chains were all obtained from the same sample, sequenced in a study of blood T cell repertoires in COVID-19. Assay used: immunoSEQ multiplex PCR; TCRdb lists only in-frame clones, some missing. The profile shows under 85,000 clones, about 80% of them singletons. What was sequenced was peripheral blood. The origin of the receptors is a man aged 50 or older with acute or convalescent COVID-19.

The rearrangement links TRBV19 to TRBJ2-2, with TRBD1 matching 8 bases. This CDR3 has 15 residues. Losses at the gene ends were 10 bases for V and 4 bases for J; bases not matched to a gene: 11. Germline lookup yields CDR1 LNHDA and CDR2 SQIVND (reference sequence). In DNA form, the CDR3 reads TGTGCCACCCGCGAGAGGACAGGGCTCACCGGGGAGCTGTTTTTT. This gives the protein CATRERTGLTGELFF.

The chain uses TRBV7-2 and TRBJ2-3; TRBD2 agrees at 11 bases. V shed 3 bases and J 4 bases; nucleotides not matched to a gene: 6. Germline V lookup: CDR1 SGHTA, CDR2 FQGNSA. The CDR3 covers 16 residues. The CDR3 coding sequence is TGTGCCAGCAGCTTGTTGACTAGCGGGGTTTCAGATACGCAGTATTTT. Protein product: CASSLLTSGVSDTQYF.

The chain recombines TRBV7-3 with TRBJ1-2; TRBD1 aligns across 11 bases. The junction had 8 bases not matched to a gene; V was cut back by 5 bases and J by 6 bases. The germline V gene encodes CDR1 SGHTA and CDR2 FQGTGA. The CDR3 has 15 amino acids. CDR3 nucleotide sequence: TGTGCCAGCAGCCACGGGGGACAGGGGGTCGATGGCTACACCTTC. Translated: CASSHGGQGVDGYTF.

This clone was detected only once. This chain uses TRBV6-5 with TRBJ2-7; 8 bases agree with TRBD2. Trimming at V came to 4 bases and at J to 4 bases, leaving 6 bases not matched to a gene. There are 14 residues in the CDR3. Germline CDR1 and CDR2: MNHEY and SVGAGI. In nucleotides, the CDR3 is TGTGCCAGCAGTTTTAGCGGGGAGATATACGAGCAGTACTTC. This encodes CASSFSGEIYEQYF.

The chain joins TRBV28 to TRBJ2-3; 13 bases fit TRBD2. CDR3 length equals 15 residues. V lost 6 bases, J lost 5 bases, and 5 bases stayed unmatched. From germline, CDR1 is MDHEN and CDR2 SYDVKM. The CDR3: CASSRLAGGKDTQYF. CDR3 DNA sequence: TGTGCCAGCAGCCGACTAGCGGGAGGTAAAGATACGCAGTATTTT.

The chain recombines TRBV4-3 with TRBJ1-3; TRBD1 aligns across 8 bases. The J segment lost 4 bases and the V segment lost 0 bases, leaving 5 bases of the junction unmatched. Germline V gene data show CDR1 as LGHNA and CDR2 as YSLEER. CDR3 size: 16 residues. CDR3 protein: CASSQDTGGLGNTIYF. DNA of the CDR3: TGCGCCAGCAGCCAAGATACAGGGGGTCTCGGAAACACCATATATTTT.

The chain links TRBV7-2 to TRBJ2-7; 7 bases fit TRBD1. J was trimmed by 2 bases and V by 5 bases; bases with no gene match: 9. Germline V CDR1 and CDR2: SGHTA, FQGNSA. The CDR3 runs to 15 residues. CDR3: CASSPGQVLTYEQYF. The CDR3 coding sequence is TGTGCCAGCAGCCCCGGACAGGTTTTAACCTACGAGCAGTACTTC.

This rearrangement joins TRBV25-1 to TRBJ2-5; TRBD1 aligns across 7 bases. With 2 bases clipped from V and 0 bases from J, the junction kept 6 bases outside the gene matches. In germline, CDR1 is MGHDK, CDR2 SYGVNS. CDR3 length: 16 residues. Here the CDR3 reads CASSELRDSYQETQYF. The CDR3 DNA reads TGTGCCAGCAGTGAACTTAGGGACAGTTACCAAGAGACCCAGTACTTC.

V and J are TRBV12-1 and TRBJ2-1; TRBD2 is taken as the D call from the table, unchecked against the DNA. TRBV12-1 is reported as a pseudogene. The CDR3 has 17 residues. CDR3 in DNA: TGTGCCAGCAGCAGTCCAGAGCGGGGGGGATTCTACAATGAGCAGTTCTTC. Translating gives CASSSPERGGFYNEQFF.

V usage is TRBV7-2 and J usage is TRBJ2-3; TRBD1 matches 7 bases. V gave up 5 bases and J gave up 1 base; unmatched junction bases: 6. Germline V gene lookup returns CDR1 SGHTA and CDR2 FQGNSA. There are 15 residues in the CDR3. In DNA, the CDR3 is TGTGCCAGCAGCCCCAGACAGGGTGGCACAGATACGCAGTATTTT. Translating gives CASSPRQGGTDTQYF.

The chain is built from TRBV27 and TRBJ2-6, with D unclear. Trimming shortened V by 2 bases and J by 4 bases, and 6 bases separated the two germline ends. The germline V gene has CDR1 MNHEY and CDR2 SMNVEV (reference sequence). The CDR3 has 14 residues. The CDR3 DNA follows: TGTGCCAGCAGTTTACAGTCCGGGGCCAACGTCCTGACTTTC. This gives the protein CASSLQSGANVLTF.

The V and J genes are TRBV5-1 and TRBJ1-6; D call uncertain. CDR1 is SGHRS and CDR2 is YFSETQ in the germline V gene. Trimming shortened V by 0 bases and J by 5 bases, and 6 bases separated the two germline ends. There are 14 residues in the CDR3. The CDR3 DNA sequence: TGCGCCAGCAGCTTGGGCGGAGATAATTCACCCCTCCACTTT. Translation gives CASSLGGDNSPLHF.

CDR3 loop: CASSSGTSTDTQYF. CDR3 in DNA: TGTGCCAGCAGCTCCGGGACTAGCACAGATACGCAGTATTTT. The chain recombines TRBV7-8 with TRBJ2-3; TRBD2 might be the D (6 bases). Trimming took off 4 bases at V and 0 bases at J, with 8 bases between the two ends. Germline lookup yields CDR1 SGHVS and CDR2 FQNEAQ. This CDR3 has 14 residues. The variable domain in full, with the rest retrieved from reference TRBV7-8 and TRBJ2-3, is GAGVSQSPRYKVAKRGQDVALRCDPISGHVSLFWYQQALGQGPEFLTYFQNEAQLDKSGLPSDRFFAERPEGSVSTLKIQRTQQEDSAVYLCASSSGTSTDTQYFGPGTRLTVL.

V is TRBV6-5 and J is TRBJ2-5, with D possibly matching TRBD1 (6 bases). Trimming took off 2 bases at V and 5 bases at J, with 15 bases between the two ends. From germline, CDR1 is MNHEY and CDR2 SVGAGI. CDR3 length: 15 residues. The CDR3 spells CASSYVGAVGETQYF. CDR3 sequence (DNA): TGTGCCAGCAGTTACGTGGGGGCGGTGGGCGAGACCCAGTACTTC.

CDR3 loop: CASSKRDRVAYNEQFF. DNA of the CDR3: TGTGCCAGCAGCAAAAGGGACAGGGTGGCTTACAATGAGCAGTTCTTC. This rearrangement joins TRBV7-3 to TRBJ2-1; 9 bases line up with TRBD1. Unmatched junction bases numbered 9, after V lost 5 bases and J lost 4 bases. The CDR3 extends over 16 amino acids. CDR1 is SGHTA, CDR2 FQGTGA, per germline.

The rearrangement links TRBV6-4 to TRBJ2-1, with D maybe TRBD2 (6 bases). Trimming cost V 6 bases and J 2 bases, with 8 bases left between them. The germline gives CDR1 MRHNA, CDR2 SNTAGT. The CDR3 loop spans 13 amino acids. The CDR3 DNA sequence: TGTGCCAGCAGAGCGGGTCCCTACAATGAGCAGTTCTTC. The encoded protein is CASRAGPYNEQFF.

The chain uses TRBV27 and TRBJ1-4; D gene uncertain. CDR1 and CDR2 from the germline V gene are MNHEY and SMNVEV (reference sequence). The CDR3 runs 16 residues. Trimming took 5 bases from V and 1 from J, leaving 14 bases between them. For the CDR3, the DNA is TGTGCCAGCAGTCATCCTCCCGGGTTAACTAATGAAAAACTGTTTTTT. Protein sequence: CASSHPPGLTNEKLFF.

The CDR3 is CASRAGTGTTIPFSPLHF. The CDR3 DNA reads as TGTGCCAGCAGGGCAGGAACCGGGACAACTATCCCCTTTTCACCCCTCCACTTT. The rearrangement uses TRBV28 and TRBJ1-6, with D possibly being TRBD1 (6 bases). The CDR3 has 18 amino acids. Germline V lookup: CDR1 MDHEN, CDR2 SYDVKM. The V end lost 6 bases, the J end lost 9 bases, and 27 bases lay between the germline ends.